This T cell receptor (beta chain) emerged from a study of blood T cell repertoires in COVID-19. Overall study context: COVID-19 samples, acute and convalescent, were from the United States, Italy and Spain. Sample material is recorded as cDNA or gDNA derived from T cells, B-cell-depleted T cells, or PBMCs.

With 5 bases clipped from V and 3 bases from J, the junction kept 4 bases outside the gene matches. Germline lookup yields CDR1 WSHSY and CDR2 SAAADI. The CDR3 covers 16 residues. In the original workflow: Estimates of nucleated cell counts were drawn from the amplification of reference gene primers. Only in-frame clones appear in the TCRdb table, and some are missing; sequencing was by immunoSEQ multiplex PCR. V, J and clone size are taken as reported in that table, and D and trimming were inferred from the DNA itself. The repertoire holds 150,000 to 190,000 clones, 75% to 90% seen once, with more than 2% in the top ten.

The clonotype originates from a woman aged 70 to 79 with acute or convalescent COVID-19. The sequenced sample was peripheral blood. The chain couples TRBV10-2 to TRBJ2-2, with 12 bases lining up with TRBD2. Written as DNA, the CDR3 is TGCGCCAGCAGTTCCCCTAGCGGGGGGGACACCGGGGAGCTGTTTTTT. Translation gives CASSSPSGGDTGELFF.